This T cell receptor (beta chain) was profiled in a study of blood T cell repertoires in COVID-19. Study-wide context: Collection of acute and convalescent COVID-19 samples took place in the United States, Italy and Spain. The analysed material was cDNA or gDNA that came from T cells, B-cell-depleted T cells, or PBMCs.

Study processing details: Reference gene primer amplification yielded estimated nucleated cell counts. Using immunoSEQ multiplex PCR, the repertoire was profiled, and TCRdb retains in-frame clones only, with some absent. Clone size and V and J calls were adopted from that table, with D and trimming inferred from the DNA. The data hold some 260,000 clones, with nearly 90% observed a single time. The TCR originated in a woman aged 25 to 39 with acute or convalescent COVID-19. Sequences were obtained from peripheral blood.

The DNA of the CDR3 is TGTGCCAGCAGTGCATGGACAGCATACGAGCAGTACTTC. It codes for CASSAWTAYEQYF. The chain links TRBV25-1 to TRBJ2-7; the D gene is possibly TRBD1 (6 bases). The CDR3 has 13 amino acids. Germline CDR1 reads MGHDK; CDR2 reads SYGVNS. Trimming pared 4 bases from V and 4 bases from J, leaving 11 bases between.